The sequence of this T cell receptor (beta chain) was determined in a study of T cells in narcolepsy. On the study more broadly: Donors had narcolepsy type 1 or type 2, or were healthy controls.

The sample holds one count of this clone. Data came from immunoSEQ multiplex PCR; TCRdb stores just in-frame clones and leaves some out. This table has about 19,000 clones, roughly 87% appearing once. What was sequenced was memory (CD45RA-) CD4+ T cells from blood. This sequence originates from a human donor in good health.

CDR3 in amino acids: CATEGSGTTDTQYF. CDR3 DNA sequence: TGTGCCACCGAAGGCAGCGGAACCACAGATACGCAGTATTTT. This sequence joins TRBV28 and TRBJ2-3, with D possibly being TRBD2 (5 bases). This CDR3 is built from 14 residues. V shed 10 bases and J shed 2 bases, with 16 bases lying between them. Germline V lookup: CDR1 MDHEN, CDR2 SYDVKM.